The 23 T cell receptor beta chains below all came from one sample that was sequenced in a study of shared clonotypes between healthy human individuals. The repertoire was sequenced with immunoSEQ multiplex PCR; TCRdb's copy has only in-frame clones and lacks some. The data contain around 500,000 clones, 79% of them singletons. The sequencing input was PBMCs. These TCRs come from a woman aged 40 to 50 in good health. Some clones in this sample may be carry-over from other donors' samples.

The chain links TRBV9 to TRBJ2-5; D may be TRBD1 or TRBD2 (5 bases each). Trimming took off 0 bases at V and 5 bases at J, with 14 bases between the two ends. Germline CDR1 and CDR2: SGDLS and YYNGEE. The CDR3 loop spans 15 amino acids. This chain's CDR3 is CASSVEGRDGETQYF. CDR3 nucleotides: TGTGCCAGCAGCGTAGAGGGTAGGGACGGGGAGACCCAGTACTTC.

J is TRBJ2-5 and V is TRBV7-9; D is ambiguous. V shed 4 bases and J shed 9 bases, with 12 bases lying between them. This CDR3 has 12 amino acids. Germline CDR1 is SEHNR and CDR2 is FQNEAQ (reference sequence). CDR3 protein: CASSSTLMAQYF. The CDR3, as DNA: TGTGCCAGCAGCTCCACACTGATGGCCCAGTACTTC. The entire variable domain, with the rest obtained from reference TRBV7-9 and TRBJ2-5, is as follows: DTGVSQNPRHKITKRGQNVTFRCDPISEHNRLYWYRQTLGQGPEFLTYFQNEAQLEKSRLLSDRFSAERPKGSFSTLEIQRTEQGDSAMYLCASSSTLMAQYFGPGTRLLVL.

CDR3 in DNA: TGTGCCAGCAGTTCCTCCACAGATACGCAGTATTTT. This gives the protein CASSSSTDTQYF. The rearrangement links TRBV6-5 to TRBJ2-3; D is undetermined. V lost 4 bases and J lost 2, with 4 bases in between. From germline, CDR1 is MNHEY and CDR2 SVGAGI. The CDR3 spans 12 residues.

The gene calls are TRBV28 and TRBJ1-1, with 8 bases matching TRBD1. The CDR3 loop spans 16 amino acids. CDR1 is MDHEN and CDR2 is SYDVKM in the germline V gene. V was pared by 5 bases and J by 0 bases, with 8 bases of the junction left unmatched. The CDR3 DNA reads TGTGCCAGCAGTCTGGACAGGGCTTCGGTGAACACTGAAGCTTTCTTT. Translated, it gives CASSLDRASVNTEAFF.

This chain links TRBV6-4 with TRBJ1-1; TRBD1 is a possible D gene (5 bases). The V gene's germline CDR1 is MRHNA and CDR2 SNTAGT. CDR3 length: 14 residues. Trimming removed 0 bases at V and 7 bases at J, with 12 bases between. In DNA, the CDR3 is TGTGCCAGCAGTGACTCAGGGGACCAAAGTGAAGCTTTCTTT. Translated: CASSDSGDQSEAFF.

V usage is TRBV30 and J usage is TRBJ1-4; D remains unclear. This CDR3 region has 13 residues. Germline V gene lookup returns CDR1 GTSNPN and CDR2 SVGIG (reference sequence). V lost 0 bases to trimming and J lost 7 bases, with 9 bases between them. CDR3: CAWSVPRGEKLFF. CDR3 DNA: TGTGCCTGGAGTGTACCGCGGGGTGAAAAACTGTTTTTT.

This clone was observed a single time. V gene TRBV30 combines with J gene TRBJ1-2, with 9 bases aligning to TRBD1. CDR1 and CDR2 (germline): GTSNPN, SVGIG (reference sequence). The CDR3 has 14 residues. V lost 5 bases, J lost 8 bases, and 12 bases stayed unmatched. DNA for the CDR3: TGTGCCTGGGGAATACAGGGGGCGAAAAGCGGCTACACCTTC. It yields the protein CAWGIQGAKSGYTF. Full variable domain (outside the CDR3, taken from reference TRBV30 and TRBJ1-2): SQTIHQWPATLVQPVGSPLSLECTVEGTSNPNLYWYRQAAGRGLQLLFYSVGIGQISSEVPQNLSASRPQDRQFILSSKKLLLSDSGFYLCAWGIQGAKSGYTFGSGTRLTVV.

Regarding this clone: The sample contains more than one DNA sequence encoding this CDR3. The chain links TRBV5-1 to TRBJ2-1; unclear D gene. Germline CDR1 and CDR2: SGHRS and YFSETQ. With 1 base removed from V and 2 bases from J, the gap between germline ends came to 4 bases. The CDR3 extends over 13 amino acids. Here the CDR3 DNA reads TGCGCCAGCAGCTTGAGGACCTACAATGAGCAGTTCTTC. This codes for CASSLRTYNEQFF.

This clone was observed once. The chain links TRBV5-8 to TRBJ2-1; TRBD2 matches at 9 bases. Trimming cost V 5 bases and J 9 bases; bases outside gene matches: 15. Germline CDR1 SGHTS, CDR2 YDEGEE. This CDR3 region has 16 residues. The CDR3 region has the DNA TGTGCCAGCAGTCGGGGCGTAGCGGGAGAAATCGGTGAGCAGTTCTTC. Translating gives CASSRGVAGEIGEQFF.

The chain uses TRBV6-5 and TRBJ2-5; D call uncertain. V was cut by 6 bases and J by 5 bases, with 19 bases left in between. Germline lookup yields CDR1 MNHEY and CDR2 SVGAGI. The CDR3 is 15 amino acids. The CDR3 sequence: CASSRQPSGVETQYF. CDR3 DNA sequence: TGTGCCAGCAGCCGGCAACCCTCAGGCGTTGAGACCCAGTACTTC.

The V call is TRBV28, the J call TRBJ1-4; D uncertain. This CDR3 contains 14 residues. V was cut by 3 bases and J by 4 bases, with 9 bases left in between. Looked up from germline, CDR1 is MDHEN and CDR2 is SYDVKM. This CDR3 reads CASSFRALNEKLFF. CDR3 bases: TGTGCCAGCAGTTTTCGGGCGCTTAATGAAAAACTGTTTTTT.

V is TRBV30 and J is TRBJ2-7; no clear D. The CDR3 has 14 residues. Trimming cost V 3 bases and J 3 bases, with 15 bases left between them. CDR1 GTSNPN and CDR2 SVGIG come from the germline V gene (reference sequence). This CDR3 reads CAWSFAEFHYEQYF. CDR3 in DNA: TGTGCCTGGAGCTTTGCAGAATTCCACTACGAGCAGTACTTC.

Of note for this clone: This may be a read error: a much more frequent sequence differs by one nucleotide. CDR3 loop: CASSQVGARGQDTQAFF. DNA of the CDR3: TGCGCCAGCAGCCAAGTAGGGGCCCGGGGGCAGGACACTCAAGCTTTCTTT. The V call is TRBV4-1, the J call TRBJ1-1, with D possibly matching TRBD1 (6 bases). There are 17 residues in the CDR3. Looked up from germline, CDR1 is MGHRA and CDR2 is YSYEKL.

This clone has ten or more counts. The V and J genes are TRBV9 and TRBJ2-3; 7 positions agree with TRBD1. Germline CDR1 is SGDLS and CDR2 is YYNGEE. Trimming took 2 bases from V and 1 from J; bases not matched to a gene: 7. The length of the CDR3 is 16 residues. This chain's CDR3 is CASSVGNRGGTDTQYF. CDR3 nucleotide sequence: TGTGCCAGCAGCGTCGGTAACAGGGGAGGCACAGATACGCAGTATTTT.

The V and J genes are TRBV19 and TRBJ2-7; D may be TRBD2 (6 bases). Germline CDR1 is LNHDA and CDR2 is SQIVND (reference sequence). The CDR3 loop spans 13 amino acids. Trimming pared 5 bases from V and 2 bases from J, leaving 10 bases between. In DNA form, the CDR3 reads TGTGCCAGTAGTCCGGGACTTCCCTACGAGCAGTACTTC. It encodes CASSPGLPYEQYF.

The chain uses TRBV5-1 and TRBJ2-1, with TRBD2 as a possible D gene (5 bases). Trimming shortened V by 4 bases and J by 4 bases, and 15 bases separated the two germline ends. CDR1 is SGHRS, CDR2 YFSETQ, per germline. The CDR3 runs to 15 residues. The chain's CDR3 is CASSPDSMGYNEQFF. The CDR3 DNA reads as TGCGCCAGCAGCCCGGACTCCATGGGGTACAATGAGCAGTTCTTC.

V is TRBV28 and J is TRBJ2-7; D gene unclear. CDR1 MDHEN and CDR2 SYDVKM come from the germline V gene. CDR3 length equals 12 residues. V dropped 6 bases and J dropped 6 bases, with 12 bases sitting between them. The CDR3 region is CASSSQDLEQYF. For the CDR3, the DNA is TGTGCCAGCAGCTCCCAGGACCTCGAGCAGTACTTC. The complete variable domain, with remaining parts taken from reference TRBV28 and TRBJ2-7, reads DVKVTQSSRYLVKRTGEKVFLECVQDMDHENMFWYRQDPGLGLRLIYFSYDVKMKEKGDIPEGYSVSREKKERFSLILESASTNQTSMYLCASSSQDLEQYFGPGTRLTVT.

V gene TRBV5-4 combines with J gene TRBJ2-5; 7 positions agree with TRBD1. The V and J ends lost 4 bases and 5 bases, in that order; junction bases with no gene match: 14. Germline V gene data show CDR1 as SGHNT and CDR2 as YYREEE (reference sequence). The CDR3 consists of 16 residues. The CDR3 loop reads CASSGRTGASSETQYF. For the CDR3, the DNA is TGTGCCAGCAGCGGCCGTACAGGGGCCTCGAGTGAGACCCAGTACTTC.

The rearrangement links TRBV18 to TRBJ1-3, with no clear D. Germline V gene lookup returns CDR1 KGHSH and CDR2 LQKENI. The CDR3 extends over 14 amino acids. The germline V and J ends were trimmed by 0 bases and 2 bases, with 5 bases remaining between them. The CDR3, as DNA: TGTGCCAGCTCACCACCAACGGCTGGAAACACCATATATTTT. Its protein product is CASSPPTAGNTIYF.

V is TRBV6-6 and J is TRBJ2-1, with 8 bases identical to TRBD2. The germline V gene has CDR1 MNHNY and CDR2 SVGAGI (reference sequence). The V segment lost 4 bases and the J segment 8 bases; nucleotides outside the gene matches: 4. The CDR3 length is 13 residues. The CDR3 region is CASSSLAGHEQFF. Here the CDR3 DNA reads TGTGCCAGCAGTTCCCTAGCGGGTCATGAGCAGTTCTTC.

The chain joins TRBV7-6 to TRBJ1-5; D uncertain. Germline CDR1 SGHVS, CDR2 FNYEAQ. Trimming took 4 bases from V and 0 from J, leaving 4 bases between them. CDR3 length: 13 amino acids. CDR3 coding DNA: TGTGCCAGCAGCTATGGTAGCAATCAGCCCCAGCATTTT. It encodes CASSYGSNQPQHF. Full variable domain (missing parts from reference TRBV7-6 and TRBJ1-5): GAGVSQSPRYKVTKRGQDVALRCDPISGHVSLYWYRQALGQGPEFLTYFNYEAQQDKSGLPNDRFSAERPEGSISTLTIQRTEQRDSAMYRCASSYGSNQPQHFGDGTRLSIL.

The V call is TRBV7-2, the J call TRBJ2-1, with TRBD2 identical over 14 bases. The germline CDR1 and CDR2 sequences are SGHTA and FQGNSA. The CDR3 runs to 17 residues. V shed 7 bases, J shed 5 bases, and the junction held 10 bases outside the gene matches. The CDR3 DNA reads TGTGCCAGCACCAATGCACCGGGACTAGCGGGAGACAATGAGCAGTTCTTC. Translating gives CASTNAPGLAGDNEQFF.

Note on this clone: Other DNA sequences in this specimen translate into the identical CDR3. The chain combines TRBV18 with TRBJ2-4, with D perhaps assigned TRBD1 or TRBD2 (5 bases each). Trimming left V 0 bases short and J 0 bases short, with 9 bases between. This CDR3 region has 16 residues. Germline V CDR1 and CDR2: KGHSH, LQKENI. The DNA for the CDR3 is TGTGCCAGCTCACCACCCGGGGCCCTAGCCAAAAACATTCAGTACTTC. It specifies CASSPPGALAKNIQYF.